Listed here are 2 T cell receptor beta chains from one sample, sequenced in a study of CD8+CD57+ T cells in acquired aplastic anemia. TCR beta VDJ and CDR3 were profiled, and genomic DNA was the template. MiXCR, run by TCRdb on the reads, gives a single entry per CDR3 protein. This sample has around 170,000 distinct CDR3 sequences, with 63% found just once. Sequenced material: sorted CD4+, CD8+, or CD8+CD57+ T cells (not recorded which) from PBMCs. These TCRs come from a human donor in good health.

This clonotype has only a few counts. The rearrangement uses TRBV7-8 and TRBJ2-2; D remains ambiguous. Germline-derived CDR1 and CDR2 are SGHVS and FQNEAQ. The CDR3 totals 11 residues. The CDR3 DNA reads TGTGTTGCGGCGAACACCGGGGAGCTGTTTTTT. This gives the protein CVAANTGELFF. Filled out from reference TRBV7-8 and TRBJ2-2, the complete variable domain reads GAGVSQSPRYKVAKRGQDVALRCDPISGHVSLFWYQQALGQGPEFLTYFQNEAQLDKSGLPSDRFFAERPEGSVSTLKIQRTQQEDSAVYLCVAANTGELFFGEGSRLTVL.

A note on this clonotype: The CDR3 carries no conserved terminal phenylalanine or tryptophan, so it likely arises from a read error. No DNA is shown, since the ends of the CDR3 on it are uncertain; the CDR3 is the one TCRdb lists. The chain joins TRBV7-9 to TRBJ2-2; TRBD1 is the table's D call and was not checked against the DNA. Germline lookup yields CDR1 SEHNR and CDR2 FQNEAQ (reference sequence). The CDR3 has 15 residues if both end residues are counted. The CDR3 is CASSGAGPNTGELFL.